The present entry profiles one T cell receptor (beta chain) with its context. What it binds is not known. This entry comes from a study of T cells in Graves' hyperthyroidism and ophthalmopathy. Study-wide points: The blood repertoire included most of the expanded thyroid clonotypes above 0.001.

Authors of the study amplified TCR beta CDR3 regions from RNA transcripts. The primer set for the first-round RT-PCR of the TCR CDR3 was HTBI. Each CDR3 protein is one row after TCRdb ran MiXCR on the multiplex PCR reads. The sample records 660,000 or so distinct CDR3 sequences, roughly 20% being singletons. This receptor was identified in a man aged 30-40 years with Graves' ophthalmopathy. Sequenced material: blood.

The CDR3 DNA sequence: TGTGCCAGCAGCCCCCACGGGGCTGAGCAGTTCTTC. Its translation: CASSPHGAEQFF. The V gene is TRBV3-1, the J gene TRBJ2-1; D assignment may be TRBD1 or TRBD2 (5 bases each). CDR3 length equals 12 residues. V lost 4 bases to trimming and J lost 9 bases, with 10 bases between them. CDR1 LGHDT and CDR2 YNNKEL come from the germline V gene (reference sequence).